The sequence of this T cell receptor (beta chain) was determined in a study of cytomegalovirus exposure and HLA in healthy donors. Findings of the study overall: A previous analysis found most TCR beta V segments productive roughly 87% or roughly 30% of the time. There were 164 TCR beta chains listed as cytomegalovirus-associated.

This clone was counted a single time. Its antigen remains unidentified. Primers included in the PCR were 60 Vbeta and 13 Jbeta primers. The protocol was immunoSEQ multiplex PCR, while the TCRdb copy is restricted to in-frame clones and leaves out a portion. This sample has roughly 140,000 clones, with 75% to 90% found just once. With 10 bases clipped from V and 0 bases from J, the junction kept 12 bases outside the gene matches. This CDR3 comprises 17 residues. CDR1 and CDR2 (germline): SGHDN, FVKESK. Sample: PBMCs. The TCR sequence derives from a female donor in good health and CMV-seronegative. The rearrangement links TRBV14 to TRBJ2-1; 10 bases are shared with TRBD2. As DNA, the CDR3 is TGTGCCACCGTGAGACTAGCGGGTCCTAGCTCCTACAATGAGCAGTTCTTC. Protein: CATVRLAGPSSYNEQFF.